Each of the 12 T cell receptor beta chains below was sequenced from the same sample in a study of T cell responses to AZD1222 COVID-19 vaccine (dated by TCRdb to the early 2020s). Library preparation used the immunoSEQ multiplex PCR assay. The immuneACCESS repertoire file appears here via TCRdb, limited to in-frame rearrangements. These files lack a portion of the clones; in checked studies, under half of the deficit traces to unresolved V genes, and the cause of the others is not known. This sample comprises under 130,000 clones, 91% of them detected only once. The ten largest clones capture 45% of the sample. The time point label for this specimen denotes: baseline before first vaccination. Sequences were derived from peripheral blood, sampled on day 0 of AZD1222 vaccination. The source is an adult in good health.

The chain carries TRBV2 and TRBJ1-4; 7 bases fit TRBD1. V was clipped by 6 bases and J by 1 base; unmatched bases: 5. Per germline, CDR1 SNHLY and CDR2 FYNNEI. The CDR3 loop spans 15 amino acids. The CDR3 is CASRPRQGTNEKLFF. CDR3 sequence (DNA): TGTGCCAGCAGACCCAGACAGGGAACTAATGAAAAACTGTTTTTT.

The V gene is TRBV2, the J gene TRBJ2-1; 8 nucleotides line up with TRBD2. CDR1 and CDR2 from the germline V gene are SNHLY and FYNNEI. Losses at the gene ends were 4 bases for V and 8 bases for J; bases not matched to a gene: 10. The CDR3 runs 15 residues. CDR3 DNA sequence: TGTGCCAGCAGTGGCAGCGGGAGCCCGCGCTATGAGCAGTTCTTC. Translation: CASSGSGSPRYEQFF.

The DNA for the CDR3 is TGTGCCAGCAGTTTATTACCGGGGAGAAGCTCCTACAATGAGCAGTTCTTC. This encodes CASSLLPGRSSYNEQFF. V gene TRBV27 combines with J gene TRBJ2-1, with D possibly TRBD2 on 5 matching bases. This CDR3 has 17 amino acids. Trimming took off 1 base at V and 0 bases at J, with 13 bases between the two ends. CDR1 is MNHEY, CDR2 SMNVEV, per germline (reference sequence).

The chain links TRBV28 to TRBJ2-6; 7 positions agree with TRBD2. The CDR3 length is 20 residues. The germline V gene has CDR1 MDHEN and CDR2 SYDVKM. Germline trimming cut 2 bases from V and 1 base from J; bases unmatched to any gene: 14. The CDR3 nucleotides are TGTGCCAGCAGTTTAGTCGTAGGCGGGGGTGCAGGGTCTGGGGCCAACGTCCTGACTTTC. It translates to CASSLVVGGGAGSGANVLTF.

The chain recombines TRBV14 with TRBJ2-7, with no clear D. The germline V and J ends were trimmed by 5 bases and 0 bases, with 17 bases remaining between them. Germline values: CDR1 SGHDN, CDR2 FVKESK. The CDR3 sequence is 16 residues long. Written as DNA, the CDR3 is TGTGCCAGCAGCACCGATACCACAGAGCGCTCCTACGAGCAGTACTTC. Translating gives CASSTDTTERSYEQYF.

The V gene is TRBV21-1, the J gene TRBJ2-2; the DNA was not used to check the table's D call, TRBD1. TRBV21-1 constitutes a pseudogene. This CDR3 spans 16 amino acids. The CDR3 is CASSKAPQSNTGELFF. CDR3 bases: TGTGCCAGCAGCAAAGCGCCTCAGTCGAACACCGGGGAGCTGTTTTTT.

The V and J genes are TRBV5-6 and TRBJ1-1; 8 bases align to TRBD1. From germline, CDR1 is SGHDT and CDR2 YYEEEE. The CDR3 runs to 15 residues. J gave up 2 bases and V 4 bases, and 7 bases lay outside the gene matches. The CDR3 coding sequence is TGTGCCAGCAGCCTGGAACAGGGGGTAAACACTGAAGCTTTCTTT. It translates to CASSLEQGVNTEAFF.

This chain links TRBV30 with TRBJ2-7; D tentatively fits TRBD1 or TRBD2 (5 bases each). This CDR3 contains 10 residues. Germline loops: CDR1 GTSNPN, CDR2 SVGIG (reference sequence). Trimming took off 5 bases at V and 11 bases at J, with 13 bases between the two ends. CDR3 residues: CAWEGSSEYF. For the CDR3, the DNA is TGTGCCTGGGAGGGGAGTTCGGAGTACTTC.

The chain recombines TRBV7-6 with TRBJ2-7; 8 bases fit TRBD2. V trimming: 5 bases; J trimming: 5 bases; junction bases outside the gene matches: 11. This CDR3 is 15 amino acids long. CDR1 is SGHVS, CDR2 FNYEAQ, per germline. The CDR3 nucleotides are TGTGCCAGCAGCCAAGGGGTCCGGGGGGGAGACGAGCAGTACTTC. Amino acids: CASSQGVRGGDEQYF.

The rearrangement joins TRBV5-5 to TRBJ1-3; 7 bases align to TRBD1. Germline V lookup: CDR1 SGHKS, CDR2 YYEKEE (reference sequence). Trimming removed 2 bases from V and 0 bases from J; junction bases left unmatched: 5. The CDR3 covers 16 residues. CDR3 in amino acids: CASSLHTGDSGNTIYF. DNA of the CDR3: TGTGCCAGCAGCTTACATACAGGGGACTCTGGAAACACCATATATTTT.

The V gene is TRBV19, the J gene TRBJ1-3; D gene ambiguous. V was trimmed by 3 bases and J by 0 bases, leaving 9 bases between them. The CDR3 is 15 residues long. Germline V gene sequence: CDR1 LNHDA, CDR2 SQIVND (reference sequence). The CDR3 DNA follows: TGTGCCAGTAGTATGAGCGGAAACTCTGGAAACACCATATATTTT. It translates to CASSMSGNSGNTIYF.

This sequence joins TRBV28 and TRBJ1-2, with 12 bases fitting TRBD1. V was clipped by 3 bases and J by 8 bases; unmatched bases: 4. Per germline, CDR1 MDHEN and CDR2 SYDVKM. The CDR3 runs to 14 residues. CDR3 DNA: TGTGCCAGCAGTTTTCGGGACAGGGGGCGCGGCTACACCTTC. Its protein is CASSFRDRGRGYTF.